A selection of T cell receptor beta chains follows, all from one sample in a study of graft-versus-host responses after intestinal transplantation. The antigens for these receptors are not known. The table came from immunoSEQ multiplex PCR; TCRdb's copy has only in-frame clones and leaves some out. This table holds more than 85,000 clones, 80% to 95% found once. The sequences come from unstimulated CD8+ T cells sorted from spleen or lymph node cells, collected before transplant. The receptors here all came from a human donor who was the organ donor for an intestinal transplant. Both conserved end residues are part of each CDR3. Fields, in order: clone size, J gene, V gene, CDR3 protein. Size is stated for part of the rows, as once, few or many counts, or as a class when the clone is expanded.

abundance: NA
j_gene: TRBJ1-2
v_gene: TRBV25-1
CDR3aa: CASSRQGLSGYTF

abundance: NA
j_gene: TRBJ1-3
v_gene: TRBV6-1
CDR3aa: CASSANTIYF

abundance: few
j_gene: TRBJ1-6
v_gene: TRBV13
CDR3aa: CASSLDGSSPLHF

abundance: NA
j_gene: TRBJ1-2
v_gene: TRBV14
CDR3aa: CASSQVIRDREYGYTF

abundance: NA
j_gene: TRBJ1-4
v_gene: TRBV6-1
CDR3aa: CASSDFWQILRDRVYEKLFF

abundance: NA
j_gene: TRBJ2-7
v_gene: TRBV27
CDR3aa: CASSLTALAEQYF

abundance: NA
j_gene: TRBJ2-1
v_gene: TRBV5-1
CDR3aa: CASSRWDRHGNEQFF

abundance: few
j_gene: TRBJ2-7
v_gene: TRBV2
CDR3aa: CASSEWALQEVYEQYF

abundance: NA
j_gene: TRBJ1-1
v_gene: TRBV28
CDR3aa: CASSFGRGLRNTEAFF

abundance: NA
j_gene: TRBJ1-2
v_gene: TRBV7-3
CDR3aa: CASSRDREYGYTF

abundance: NA
j_gene: TRBJ1-2
v_gene: TRBV10-1
CDR3aa: CASPGTCRGGYTF

abundance: NA
j_gene: TRBJ2-1
v_gene: TRBV2
CDR3aa: CASSEGLAGPSWQFF